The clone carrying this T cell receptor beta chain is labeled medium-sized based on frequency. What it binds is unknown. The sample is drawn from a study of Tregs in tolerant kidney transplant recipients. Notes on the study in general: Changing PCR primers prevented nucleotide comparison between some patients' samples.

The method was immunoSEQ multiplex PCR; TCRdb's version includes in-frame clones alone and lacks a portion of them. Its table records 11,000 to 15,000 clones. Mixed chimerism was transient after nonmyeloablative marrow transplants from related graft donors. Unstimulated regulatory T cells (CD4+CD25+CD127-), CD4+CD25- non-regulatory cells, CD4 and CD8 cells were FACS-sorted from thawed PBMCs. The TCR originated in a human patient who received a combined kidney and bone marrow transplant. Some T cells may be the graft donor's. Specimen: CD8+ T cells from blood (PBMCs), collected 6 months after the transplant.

The CDR3 region is CASSEGLAGLTDTQYF. The sequenced part of the CDR3 DNA is TGTGCCAGCAGCGAGGGGCTAGCGGGACTCACAGATACG. V is TRBV27 and J is TRBJ2-3; 9 positions agree with TRBD2. The read ends 3 residues shy of where the CDR3 ends; the end is completed using the germline J gene. CDR1 is MNHEY and CDR2 is SMNVEV in the germline V gene (reference sequence). The CDR3 length is 16 residues. V dropped 6 bases and J dropped 2; count of bases not matched to a gene: 9.